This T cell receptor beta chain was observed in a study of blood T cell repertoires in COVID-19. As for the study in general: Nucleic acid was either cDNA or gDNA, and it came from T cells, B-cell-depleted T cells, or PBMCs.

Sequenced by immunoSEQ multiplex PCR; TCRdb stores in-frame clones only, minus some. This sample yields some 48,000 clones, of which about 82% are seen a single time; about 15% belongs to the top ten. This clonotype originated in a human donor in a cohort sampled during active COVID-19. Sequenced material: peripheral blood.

This CDR3 is CASSLSSGGYNEQFF. CDR3 DNA sequence: TGTGCCAGCAGTTTATCTTCCGGGGGATACAATGAGCAGTTCTTC. The V gene is TRBV27, the J gene TRBJ2-1, with a tentative D call TRBD2 (6 bases). Germline V gene lookup returns CDR1 MNHEY and CDR2 SMNVEV (reference sequence). Trimming removed 0 bases at V and 4 bases at J, with 10 bases between. CDR3 length equals 15 residues.